These 21 T cell receptor beta chains came from one sample sequenced in a study of blood T cell repertoires in COVID-19. Measured with immunoSEQ multiplex PCR; TCRdb has only the in-frame clones, and not every one. The sample contains 20,000 to 25,000 clones, more than 70% of which appear only once. The specimen was peripheral blood. All receptors derive from a human donor in a cohort sampled during active COVID-19. The donor label of this sample is uncertain.

The CDR3 bases are TGTGCCAGCTCATGGGTTCGGGAGGACACCGGGGAGCTGTTTTTT. This encodes CASSWVREDTGELFF. The chain carries TRBV18 and TRBJ2-2; 7 nucleotides agree with TRBD2. The V segment lost 5 bases and the J segment 3 bases; nucleotides outside the gene matches: 6. CDR3 length: 15 residues. Germline CDR1 KGHSH, CDR2 LQKENI.

The J gene is TRBJ2-1, the V gene TRBV10-1, with D perhaps matching TRBD2 (6 bases). Germline CDR1 and CDR2: WNHNN and SYGVQD (reference sequence). This CDR3 has 12 amino acids. V was cut by 8 bases and J by 16 bases, with 21 bases left in between. CDR3 loop: CASGPGRGSLFF. For the CDR3, the DNA is TGCGCCAGCGGTCCCGGGAGAGGCTCCCTTTTCTTC.

The genes are TRBV18 and TRBJ1-2; D perhaps matches TRBD1 (5 bases). The CDR3 loop spans 15 amino acids. Germline V gives CDR1 KGHSH, CDR2 LQKENI. Trimming left V 5 bases short and J 3 bases short, with 16 bases between. CDR3 in DNA: TGTGCCAGCTCAAGCCTACGGGGGTACGACTATGGCTACACCTTC. This gives the protein CASSSLRGYDYGYTF.

The chain employs TRBV7-9 and TRBJ2-1; possibly TRBD2 for D (6 bases). This CDR3 is built from 15 residues. V lost 5 bases and J 4 bases, leaving 15 bases between the germline ends. Germline V gene sequence: CDR1 SEHNR, CDR2 FQNEAQ (reference sequence). The DNA for the CDR3 is TGTGCCAGCAGCGGTCCCGGGACTGAATACAATGAGCAGTTCTTC. The encoded protein is CASSGPGTEYNEQFF.

The sample holds one count of this clone. The rearrangement joins TRBV5-6 to TRBJ2-3; 8 positions agree with TRBD1. The germline CDR1 and CDR2 sequences are SGHDT and YYEEEE. The trim removed 4 bases at V and 4 bases at J, leaving 5 bases unmatched. This CDR3 is built from 14 residues. CDR3 sequence: CASSRQGIPDTQYF. CDR3 sequence (DNA): TGTGCCAGCAGCCGACAGGGGATCCCAGATACGCAGTATTTT.

The chain recombines TRBV7-6 with TRBJ2-1; a possible D gene is TRBD2 (6 bases). CDR3 length: 17 amino acids. CDR1 and CDR2 (germline): SGHVS, FNYEAQ. Deletions cut 1 base from V and 1 base from J, with 14 bases between. The CDR3 bases are TGTGCCAGCAGCTTAGTCCCCGGGAGAGGGTCCTACAATGAGCAGTTCTTC. This gives the protein CASSLVPGRGSYNEQFF.

A few counts support this clone. The chain has TRBV7-9 and TRBJ2-3; 8 bases are a match to TRBD2. V was pared by 5 bases and J by 4 bases, with 11 bases of the junction left unmatched. Germline V CDR1 and CDR2: SEHNR, FQNEAQ (reference sequence). The CDR3 has 16 residues. Here the CDR3 DNA reads TGTGCCAGCAGCCCGGGGGGCGGGAGGATGGCAGATACGCAGTATTTT. It encodes CASSPGGGRMADTQYF. The full variable domain, in which reference TRBV7-9 and TRBJ2-3 provide the parts outside the CDR3, is DTGVSQNPRHKITKRGQNVTFRCDPISEHNRLYWYRQTLGQGPEFLTYFQNEAQLEKSRLLSDRFSAERPKGSFSTLEIQRTEQGDSAMYLCASSPGGGRMADTQYFGPGTRLTVL.

This clone was counted once. The rearrangement joins TRBV4-1 to TRBJ2-2, with TRBD1 matching over 7 bases. The J segment lost 5 bases and the V segment lost 1 base, leaving 4 bases of the junction unmatched. Per the germline V gene, CDR1 is MGHRA and CDR2 is YSYEKL. The CDR3 contains 15 residues. CDR3 nucleotide sequence: TGCGCCAGCAGCCAAGTTGACAGGGCAACCGGGGAGCTGTTTTTT. This encodes CASSQVDRATGELFF.

This clone has more than one count but fewer than ten. The rearrangement joins TRBV5-8 to TRBJ2-7; possibly TRBD1 for D (6 bases). Trimming removed 1 base from V and 6 bases from J, with 14 bases in between. The germline CDR1 and CDR2 sequences are SGHTS and YDEGEE. CDR3 length: 14 amino acids. The CDR3 bases are TGTGCCAGCAGCTTGAATCCAGGGGTAACCGAGCAGTACTTC. Translated, it gives CASSLNPGVTEQYF.

V is TRBV11-2 and J is TRBJ1-1; D is perhaps TRBD1 (6 bases). The germline V gene encodes CDR1 SGHAT and CDR2 FQNNGV. Trimming removed 4 bases from V and 7 bases from J, with 13 bases in between. CDR3 length equals 13 residues. This chain's CDR3 is CASSSQGGGEAFF. Written as DNA, the CDR3 is TGTGCCAGCAGCTCACAGGGCGGGGGTGAAGCTTTCTTT.

The chain recombines TRBV14 with TRBJ2-7; possibly TRBD2 for D (6 bases). The CDR3 is 14 residues long. Trimming stripped 4 bases from V and 8 bases from J, with 18 bases between. The germline V gene has CDR1 SGHDN and CDR2 FVKESK. This CDR3 reads CASSLGGTANKQYF. In DNA form, the CDR3 reads TGTGCCAGCAGCCTTGGGGGGACTGCTAATAAGCAGTACTTC.

The rearrangement joins TRBV19 to TRBJ2-3; 10 bases line up with TRBD2. Germline V gene sequence: CDR1 LNHDA, CDR2 SQIVND (reference sequence). The V segment lost 10 bases and the J segment 4 bases; nucleotides outside the gene matches: 8. This CDR3 spans 14 amino acids. CDR3: CATNLAGVADTQYF. As DNA, the CDR3 is TGTGCCACAAATCTAGCGGGAGTTGCAGATACGCAGTATTTT.

The chain links TRBV4-2 to TRBJ2-1, with 9 bases fitting TRBD2. The CDR3 length is 17 residues. Germline CDR1 reads LGHNA; CDR2 reads YNFKEQ. J lost 6 bases, V lost 0 bases, and 9 bases had no gene match. The CDR3 DNA reads TGTGCCAGCAGCCAAGAAGTATGGTCTAGCGGGGTCAATGAGCAGTTCTTC. Translation gives CASSQEVWSSGVNEQFF.

This rearrangement joins TRBV5-4 to TRBJ2-3, with D perhaps TRBD2 (5 bases). The germline CDR1 and CDR2 sequences are SGHNT and YYREEE (reference sequence). The CDR3 has 16 amino acids. V lost 0 bases, J lost 2 bases, and 13 bases lay in between. The CDR3 loop is CASSLDEQRSTDTQYF. CDR3 in DNA: TGTGCCAGCAGCTTGGATGAGCAGCGGTCCACAGATACGCAGTATTTT. Looking up the rest from reference TRBV5-4 and TRBJ2-3 gives the full variable domain: ETGVTQSPTHLIKTRGQQVTLRCSSQSGHNTVSWYQQALGQGPQFIFQYYREEENGRGNFPPRFSGLQFPNYSSELNVNALELDDSALYLCASSLDEQRSTDTQYFGPGTRLTVL.

The chain combines TRBV5-1 with TRBJ2-3; the match to TRBD2 covers 12 bases. V was pared by 1 base and J by 4 bases, with 16 bases of the junction left unmatched. The CDR3 length is 20 residues. Germline assignment: CDR1 SGHRS and CDR2 YFSETQ. CDR3 region: CASSLRGPSGRASGADTQYF. CDR3 DNA: TGCGCCAGCAGCTTGAGGGGACCTAGCGGGAGGGCGAGCGGGGCAGATACGCAGTATTTT.

The genes are TRBV10-3 and TRBJ2-7; the match to TRBD2 covers 9 bases. Trimming removed 0 bases from V and 6 bases from J; junction bases left unmatched: 3. The length of the CDR3 is 14 residues. The germline V gene encodes CDR1 ENHRY and CDR2 SYGVKD. CDR3 nucleotides: TGTGCCATCAGTGAGTCGGGACTAGCTCGCGAGCAGTACTTC. The encoded protein is CAISESGLAREQYF.

The chain carries TRBV2 and TRBJ1-2, with D maybe TRBD1 (5 bases). V gave up 6 bases and J gave up 6 bases, with 17 bases separating them. This CDR3 is built from 14 residues. Germline CDR1 reads SNHLY; CDR2 reads FYNNEI. The CDR3: CASRVQQVVDGYTF. In DNA, the CDR3 is TGTGCCAGCAGGGTTCAACAGGTAGTAGATGGCTACACCTTC.

The V gene is TRBV5-1, the J gene TRBJ1-2, with a tentative D call TRBD1 (6 bases). The CDR3 is 15 amino acids. Looked up from germline, CDR1 is SGHRS and CDR2 is YFSETQ. V was trimmed by 4 bases and J by 8 bases, leaving 21 bases between them. For the CDR3, the DNA is TGCGCCAGCAGCCCTTTAACAGGGTCCGTCGGGGGCTACACCTTC. This translates into CASSPLTGSVGGYTF.

Note on this clone: In the same sample, other DNA sequences code for this CDR3. V is TRBV28 and J is TRBJ1-1; 7 bases fit TRBD1. Per the germline V gene, CDR1 is MDHEN and CDR2 is SYDVKM. The CDR3 extends over 15 amino acids. The J segment lost 2 bases and the V segment lost 6 bases, leaving 9 bases of the junction unmatched. The CDR3 region is CASSRQGGGNTEAFF. The DNA of the CDR3 is TGTGCCAGCAGCCGACAGGGAGGTGGAAACACTGAAGCTTTCTTT.

The chain uses TRBV9 and TRBJ2-3; no firm D call. V was pared by 0 bases and J by 0 bases, with 8 bases between. This CDR3 is built from 15 residues. CDR1 is SGDLS and CDR2 is YYNGEE in the germline V gene. The CDR3 DNA reads as TGTGCCAGCAGCGTAGGGGCCGTTAGCACAGATACGCAGTATTTT. Its protein is CASSVGAVSTDTQYF.

In this sample, this clone turned up a few times. The J gene is TRBJ1-5, the V gene TRBV19; D is perhaps TRBD1 (6 bases). The CDR3 is 15 amino acids. V dropped 0 bases and J dropped 6 bases, with 12 bases sitting between them. Germline CDR1 LNHDA, CDR2 SQIVND (reference sequence). The DNA of the CDR3 is TGTGCCAGTAGTATAGAGAGGGGGGGATTTCAGCCCCAGCATTTT. This translates into CASSIERGGFQPQHF.